The following is a TCR beta chain sequence with its context. This clonotype was detected many times. The specificity of this receptor is unknown. Base qualities are not recorded, but no much larger clone differs from it by a single base. Amplification of TCR beta CDR3 regions was carried out from RNA transcripts. For the first round of RT-PCR on the TCR CDR3, the HTBI primer set was used together with the Qiagen OneStep RT-PCR kit. The libraries were constructed in a second round of multiplex PCR and then size-selected and purified. Paired-end sequencing of the libraries was performed with 100 bp reads on an Illumina HiSeq2000. From the authors' description of their analysis: Raw data were processed with SOAPnuke, discarding reads with adapters, uncalled bases, mean Phred below 15, or no exact constant-primer or identifier match. COPE v1.2.5 was used to merge the high-quality paired reads, and each unique nucleotide sequence was defined as a clonotype. MiTCR v1.1 was used to align clonotypes to the IMGT TRBV, TRBD and TRBJ reference segments. The analysis was restricted to V-J combinations with a frequency above 0.0001, which together covered roughly 99% of the repertoires. A TCS score was defined as the ratio of F50 (clonal expansion) to E x V (chaos), with BLOSUM62-based TCRdist applied between CDR3 peptides within each V-J. Welch's t-statistics and random forest reduced fewer than 600 V-J features to roughly 13, which were used in a naive Bayes classifier (R e1071). Starting from the raw public reads, TCRdb applied fastp trimming at Q25, assembled clones with MiXCR and retained in-frame beta chains. When rows share a CDR3 protein, they turn into one entry using the most common DNA and genes. Here the V and J calls rest on TCRdb's processing, not on the authors' analysis. This sample comprises some 300,000 distinct CDR3 sequences, about an eighth of them detected only once. The ten largest clones capture 6% to 8% of the sample.

This entry comes from a study of T cells in Graves' hyperthyroidism and ophthalmopathy (dated by TCRdb to about 2019). About the study as a whole: Peripheral blood was collected at initial diagnosis, before any treatment. A discovery cohort of about a hundred patients, approximately 44 with Graves' ophthalmopathy and under 60 with stable Graves' hyperthyroidism, was used to find distinguishing TCR V-J signatures. Following sampling, methimazole starting at 30 mg daily was given to hyperthyroidism patients, and high-dose intravenous methylprednisolone was given to ophthalmopathy patients. Prospective prediction of ophthalmopathy was tested in an independent validation cohort consisting of 18 hyperthyroidism patients and approximately 16 patients who later progressed to ophthalmopathy. The approximately 97 discovery patients were randomly divided into training and test sets at a 7:3 ratio. In addition, the study compared T-cell repertoires in thyroid tissue and in blood from roughly six Graves' hyperthyroidism patients. The paper reports TCR Vbeta CDR3 sequencing of 140 or so peripheral blood samples: around 45 ophthalmopathy, fewer than 80 hyperthyroidism and around 17 progressor patients. The research as a whole found: Sample size was not statistically predetermined, and investigators were not blinded to group allocation. A model built on a 13 V-J signature distinguished ophthalmopathy from stable hyperthyroidism, reaching approximately 89% sensitivity and around 81% specificity in cross-validation and 80%/75% in testing. Most expanded thyroid clonotypes (frequency above 0.001) were also found in blood, which suggests that blood repertoires may mirror thyroid immune responses. In validation, the model predicted progression to ophthalmopathy a median of around six months before onset, with around 70% sensitivity and roughly 72% specificity.

Hyperthyroidism patients were newly diagnosed, had a disease duration of under 2 months, and were aged 18 to 65 years. Any patient with an uncontrolled infection, another autoimmune disease, pregnancy or lactation was excluded. Diagnoses were established on the basis of clinical symptoms, serum thyroxine and TRAb, thyroid ultrasound, and orbital computed tomography. Blood from progressor patients was collected at the time of first diagnosis with hyperthyroidism, before any ophthalmopathy symptoms had appeared. Ficoll-Paque density gradient centrifugation was used to isolate PBMCs from 9.5 to 10 ml of fresh peripheral blood. Progressor patients were initially diagnosed with Graves' hyperthyroidism and developed ophthalmopathy during follow-up. Total RNA was extracted with Trizol reagent, and quality was checked on an Agilent 2100 Bioanalyzer. This clonotype was obtained from a woman aged 25 to 45 with Graves' hyperthyroidism that later progressed to Graves' ophthalmopathy. Source material: blood.

The sequenced DNA: TGTGCCAGCAGCTTGACGGTCGACTACGAGCAGTACTTC. It codes for CASSLTVDYEQYF. Rearrangement joined TRBV7-3 to TRBJ2-7, with no reliable assignment of the D segment. Per the germline V gene, SGHTA is the CDR1 and FQGTGA is the CDR2. The CDR3, cysteine through phenylalanine, is 13 amino acids long. The DNA shown is the 39-base CDR3, in frame from base 1. The V and J ends are trimmed by 3 bases and 3 bases, leaving 9 bases between them.